This T cell receptor (beta chain) was documented in a study of blood T cell repertoires in COVID-19. Overall study: The United States, Italy and Spain supplied acute and convalescent COVID-19 samples. Sample material is recorded as cDNA or gDNA derived from T cells, B-cell-depleted T cells, or PBMCs.

Trimming removed 1 base from V and 4 bases from J; junction bases left unmatched: 9. The germline V gene has CDR1 LGHDT and CDR2 YNNKEL (reference sequence). The CDR3 length is 17 residues. Seattle's cohort entered during active infection and was followed longitudinally. Original processing methods: The authors estimated nucleated cell counts from reference gene primer amplification. Clones were read by immunoSEQ multiplex PCR, and TCRdb kept only the in-frame ones, dropping some. That table gives V, J and clone size, and the DNA gave D and trimming. The sample lists around 480,000 clones; 88% were seen once.

This chain connects TRBV3-1 (or the pseudogene TRBV3-2) to TRBJ2-1; 8 bases are a match to TRBD2. The material sequenced was peripheral blood. The sequence derives from a woman aged 45-65 years with COVID-19, enrolled during active disease. The CDR3 loop is CASSQAAAAGGYNEQFF. In nucleotides, the CDR3 is TGTGCCAGCAGCCAAGCCGCGGCGGCGGGGGGTTACAATGAGCAGTTCTTC.